This entry is about one T cell receptor beta chain. Its antigen is not known. Uncontrolled infection, other autoimmune disease, pregnancy or lactation led to exclusion. RNA transcripts served as the template for amplifying TCR beta CDR3 regions. The HTBI primer set served for first-round RT-PCR of the TCR CDR3. TCRdb ran MiXCR on the multiplex PCR reads and lists one entry per CDR3 protein. Here the sample spans more than 650,000 distinct CDR3 sequences, 12% to 15% being singletons. This sample was taken from a study of T cells in Graves' hyperthyroidism and ophthalmopathy. Notes on the study in general: From stable hyperthyroidism, ophthalmopathy was set apart by a 13 V-J model.

The CDR3 extends over 15 amino acids. Germline assignment: CDR1 ENHRY and CDR2 SYGVKD. V was clipped by 11 bases and J by 1 base, with 15 bases between them. The receptor was isolated from a woman aged 18-35 years with Graves' hyperthyroidism. Sequencing was carried out using blood. The chain is built from TRBV10-3 and TRBJ1-6; tentatively, D is TRBD1 (5 bases). Here the CDR3 DNA reads TGTGCCCCACAACGCAGGGAATCCTATAATTCACCCCTCCACTTT. Translating gives CAPQRRESYNSPLHF.